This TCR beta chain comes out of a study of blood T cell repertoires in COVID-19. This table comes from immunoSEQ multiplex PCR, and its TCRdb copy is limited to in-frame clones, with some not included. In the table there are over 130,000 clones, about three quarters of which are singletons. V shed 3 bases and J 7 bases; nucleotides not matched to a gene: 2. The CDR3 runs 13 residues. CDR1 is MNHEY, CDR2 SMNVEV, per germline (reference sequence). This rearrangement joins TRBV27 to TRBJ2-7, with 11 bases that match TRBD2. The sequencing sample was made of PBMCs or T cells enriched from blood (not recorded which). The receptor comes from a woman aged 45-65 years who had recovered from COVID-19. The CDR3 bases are TGTGCCAGCAGTTTTAGCGGGAGGGTGGAGCAGTACTTC. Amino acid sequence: CASSFSGRVEQYF.